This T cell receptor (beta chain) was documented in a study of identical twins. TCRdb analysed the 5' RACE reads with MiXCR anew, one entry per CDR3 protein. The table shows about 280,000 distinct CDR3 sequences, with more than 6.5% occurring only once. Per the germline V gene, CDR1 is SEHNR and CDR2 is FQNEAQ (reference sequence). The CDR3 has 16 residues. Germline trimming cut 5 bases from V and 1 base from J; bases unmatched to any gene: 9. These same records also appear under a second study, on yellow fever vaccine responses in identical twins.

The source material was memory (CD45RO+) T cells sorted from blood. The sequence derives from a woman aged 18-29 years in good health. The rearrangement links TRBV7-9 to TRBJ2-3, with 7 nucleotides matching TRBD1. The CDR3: CASSSAAGTGTDTQYF. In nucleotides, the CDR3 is TGTGCCAGCAGCAGTGCGGCAGGGACAGGCACAGATACGCAGTATTTT.